The clone carrying this T cell receptor (beta chain) turned up a few times. Its antigen is still unknown. TCRdb keeps only in-frame clones here, not all; method: immunoSEQ multiplex PCR. The sample has approximately 43,000 clones, 88% seen once; the top ten hold about 2.6%. The CDR3 length is 14 residues. V lost 0 bases and J 3 bases, leaving 10 bases between the germline ends. Germline-derived CDR1 and CDR2 are SGHNT and YYREEE (reference sequence). These data come from a study of T cells in localized non-small cell lung cancer. Notes on the study in general: Within adjacent lung there appeared a median approximately 58 of the top 100 tumor clones.

The sample here was peripheral blood, taken before any cancer treatment. The chain is built from TRBV5-4 and TRBJ2-7; D might be TRBD1 (6 bases). The receptor was derived from a female donor older than 55 with stage I squamous cell lung carcinoma. The DNA of the CDR3 is TGTGCCAGCAGCTTGGACAGGGCTGACTACGAGCAGTACTTC. It translates to CASSLDRADYEQYF.